The 20 T cell receptor beta chains below were found in one sample sequenced in a study of regulatory T cells in long-lasting Graves disease. Arm-PCR of CDR3 regions and iRepertoire HTBI primers were the basis on which TCR beta libraries were built. TCRdb redid the calling of the multiplex PCR reads with MiXCR, one entry per CDR3 protein. The table has about 500,000 distinct CDR3 sequences, around 16% seen once. Time point of the sample: newly diagnosed GD, antithyroid drugs for less than 3 months. Extracted RNA from PBMCs served as the source of the TCR library. These data were also reused for a study on T cells in Graves' hyperthyroidism and ophthalmopathy.

Sample: peripheral blood mononuclear cells (PBMCs), taken at new diagnosis, from a patient treated with antithyroid drugs. Receptors originate from a man aged 35-49 years with Graves disease.

This clonotype was detected only a few times. CDR3 in amino acids: CATSEGGGPYEQYF. The CDR3 bases are TGTGCCACCAGTGAAGGAGGGGGCCCCTACGAGCAGTACTTC. The rearrangement uses TRBV24-1 and TRBJ2-7, with a tentative D call TRBD1 (7 bases). Between the trimmed V and J ends, which lost 4 bases and 2 bases, there was a span of 11 bases. This CDR3 has 14 residues. Germline V CDR1 and CDR2: KGHDR, SFDVKD.

The rearrangement links TRBV19 to TRBJ1-5; no firm D call. The V gene lost 10 bases and the J gene lost 3 bases, with 19 bases spanning the gap. The length of the CDR3 is 15 residues. Germline V gene sequence: CDR1 LNHDA, CDR2 SQIVND (reference sequence). For the CDR3, the DNA is TGTGCCACCCGGCCTACATGGTCCTACAATCAGCCCCAGCATTTT. This codes for CATRPTWSYNQPQHF.

This clonotype came up a few times. CDR3 bases: TGTGCCATCAGTGAGTCGGGGCAGCCGGGGGACTACGAGCAGTACTTC. Its protein product is CAISESGQPGDYEQYF. The J gene is TRBJ2-7, the V gene TRBV10-3, with D maybe TRBD2 (6 bases). Germline V lookup: CDR1 ENHRY, CDR2 SYGVKD. V was shortened by 0 bases and J by 3 bases, with 15 bases between the two germline ends. This CDR3 has 16 amino acids.

This clonotype was detected ten times or more. V is TRBV3-1 and J is TRBJ1-1; D not certain. The V end lost 4 bases, the J end lost 3 bases, and 15 bases lay between the germline ends. CDR3 size: 15 residues. CDR1 is LGHDT and CDR2 is YNNKEL in the germline V gene (reference sequence). CDR3 amino acids: CASSRNPARDTEAFF. CDR3 sequence (DNA): TGTGCCAGCAGCCGCAATCCCGCGCGGGACACTGAAGCTTTCTTT.

About this clonotype: A much more abundant neighbour one base away suggests this may be a read error. J is TRBJ2-3 and V is TRBV6-5; tentatively, D is TRBD2 (5 bases). Germline CDR1 MNHEY, CDR2 SVGAGI. Trimming stripped 0 bases from V and 3 bases from J, with 13 bases between. The CDR3 loop spans 16 amino acids. CDR3 loop: CASSYSGSRTTDTQYF. In DNA form, the CDR3 reads TGTGCCAGCAGTTACTCGGGTAGCAGGACTACAGATACGCAGTATTTT.

This clonotype was counted many times. The chain links TRBV20-1 to TRBJ2-3; D is possibly TRBD1 (5 bases). V dropped 0 bases and J dropped 2 bases, with 12 bases sitting between them. CDR1 DFQATT and CDR2 SNEGSKA come from the germline V gene (reference sequence). This CDR3 spans 15 amino acids. The CDR3 spells CSARDWQGTTDTQYF. The CDR3 DNA sequence: TGCAGTGCTAGAGATTGGCAGGGTACCACAGATACGCAGTATTTT.

This clonotype has only a few counts. The chain recombines TRBV5-1 with TRBJ1-4; D is perhaps TRBD1 (5 bases). Germline CDR1 SGHRS, CDR2 YFSETQ. This CDR3 region has 14 residues. The ends were cut back, 1 base at V and 8 bases at J, with 12 bases in the middle. The CDR3 DNA sequence: TGCGCCAGCAGCTTGCCCGGGGGTAACGAAAAACTGTTTTTT. Protein: CASSLPGGNEKLFF.

The CDR3 nucleotides are TGTGCCAGCAGCAAGTCGGGACAGGGAAACAATGAGCAGTTCTTC. Its protein is CASSKSGQGNNEQFF. The chain has TRBV3-1 and TRBJ2-1, with 9 bases aligning to TRBD1. CDR1 and CDR2 from the germline V gene are LGHDT and YNNKEL (reference sequence). The J segment lost 5 bases and the V segment lost 5 bases, leaving 7 bases of the junction unmatched. The CDR3 contains 15 residues.

This clonotype was recorded a few times. The CDR3 protein is CAGRAPSYNEQFF. The CDR3 DNA is TGTGCTGGGCGGGCCCCCTCCTACAATGAGCAGTTCTTC. This chain uses TRBV30 with TRBJ2-1, with D possibly matching TRBD2 (5 bases). Germline loops: CDR1 GTSNPN, CDR2 SVGIG (reference sequence). This CDR3 is built from 13 residues.

Ten or more counts support this clonotype. V is TRBV5-1 and J is TRBJ2-2, with D tentatively TRBD1 (5 bases). CDR3 length: 16 residues. The V gene's germline CDR1 is SGHRS and CDR2 YFSETQ. V dropped 3 bases and J dropped 1 base, with 13 bases sitting between them. The CDR3 nucleotides read TGCGCCAGCAGCTCGCTACCGCAGGGGAACACCGGGGAGCTGTTTTTT. Translating it yields CASSSLPQGNTGELFF.

The chain has TRBV5-1 and TRBJ2-1; 7 bases are shared with TRBD2. Matching the DNA end better, TRBJ2-5 makes the J call doubtful. Germline CDR1 and CDR2: SGHRS and YFSETQ. The CDR3 sequence is 12 residues long. CDR3 residues: CASSVRGETQYF. CDR3 in DNA: TGCGCCAGCAGTGTGCGGGGGGAGACCCAGTACTTC.

Regarding this clonotype: A much larger clone lies a single base off, so this may be a read error. V usage is TRBV6-5 and J usage is TRBJ2-7, with D possibly matching TRBD1 (5 bases). The CDR3 sequence is 15 residues long. The germline gives CDR1 MNHEY, CDR2 SVGAGI. The CDR3 DNA sequence: TGTGCCAGCAGTTACTCGAAAGGACACCCGTACGAGCAGTGCTTC. Translation: CASSYSKGHPYEQCF.

This clonotype was counted ten times or more. This CDR3 reads CASSLGGFVYEQYF. The CDR3 DNA sequence: TGTGCCAGCAGCTTAGGAGGGTTCGTCTACGAGCAGTACTTC. J is TRBJ2-7 and V is TRBV7-2; D might be TRBD2 (5 bases). There are 14 residues in the CDR3. The V end was cut by 1 base, the J end by 3 bases, with 10 bases between. Per germline, CDR1 SGHTA and CDR2 FQGNSA.

This clonotype was detected ten times or more. The rearrangement joins TRBV20-1 to TRBJ2-1; the D gene could be TRBD1 or TRBD2 (5 bases each). The germline V gene has CDR1 DFQATT and CDR2 SNEGSKA (reference sequence). V lost 3 bases and J 7 bases, leaving 16 bases between the germline ends. The CDR3 extends over 14 amino acids. CDR3 nucleotides: TGCAGTGCTAGTAGGGGACCGGGCCTAAATGAGCAGTTCTTC. Encoded protein: CSASRGPGLNEQFF.

This clonotype has only a few counts. The V and J genes are TRBV24-1 and TRBJ2-2; the D is unclear. The V gene's germline CDR1 is KGHDR and CDR2 SFDVKD. The CDR3 is 15 residues long. V shed 7 bases and J shed 3 bases, with 14 bases lying between them. The CDR3 DNA is TGTGCCACCAGCGGAGTACGATTTGACACCGGGGAGCTGTTTTTT. Its protein is CATSGVRFDTGELFF.

This clonotype was seen ten or more times. The chain has TRBV29-1 and TRBJ2-2; D is uncertain. V lost 3 bases and J 4 bases, leaving 6 bases between the germline ends. The CDR3 length is 12 residues. Germline values: CDR1 SQVTM, CDR2 ANQGSEA. CDR3 residues: CSVEGGTGELFF. The CDR3 nucleotides read TGCAGCGTTGAGGGCGGCACCGGGGAGCTGTTTTTT.

This chain joins TRBV4-2 and TRBJ2-3; D gene unclear. V lost 0 bases, J lost 14 bases, and 15 bases lay in between. The CDR3 totals 13 residues. Germline CDR1 is LGHNA and CDR2 is YNFKEQ. The CDR3 spells CASSQESSFSPYF. The CDR3 region has the DNA TGTGCCAGCAGCCAAGAAAGCTCTTTTTCGCCGTATTTT.

This clonotype was recorded a few times. The chain's CDR3 is CASSPGQTPSYEQYF. DNA of the CDR3: TGTGCCAGCAGCCCAGGACAGACGCCCTCCTACGAGCAGTACTTC. The chain is built from TRBV9 and TRBJ2-7, with D perhaps matching TRBD1 (6 bases). This CDR3 is 15 amino acids long. V was trimmed by 4 bases and J by 0 bases, leaving 14 bases between them. Germline assignment: CDR1 SGDLS and CDR2 YYNGEE.

This clonotype was detected many times. The V call is TRBV7-6, the J call TRBJ2-3; TRBD2 aligns across 7 bases. CDR3 size: 14 residues. The ends lost 4 bases at V and 6 bases at J; junction bases unmatched: 7. CDR1 SGHVS and CDR2 FNYEAQ come from the germline V gene. The CDR3 bases are TGTGCCAGCAGCTCCGGGGGGACCGGGGATACGCAGTATTTT. Translating it yields CASSSGGTGDTQYF.

V usage is TRBV6-2 or TRBV6-3 and J usage is TRBJ2-1; D is possibly TRBD2 (6 bases). The CDR3 spans 12 residues. The V gene lost 6 bases and the J gene lost 9 bases, with 12 bases spanning the gap. Germline CDR1 MNHEY, CDR2 SVGEGT. The CDR3 spells CASSRGFFEQFF. CDR3 nucleotide sequence: TGTGCCAGCAGCCGGGGGTTCTTTGAGCAGTTCTTC.